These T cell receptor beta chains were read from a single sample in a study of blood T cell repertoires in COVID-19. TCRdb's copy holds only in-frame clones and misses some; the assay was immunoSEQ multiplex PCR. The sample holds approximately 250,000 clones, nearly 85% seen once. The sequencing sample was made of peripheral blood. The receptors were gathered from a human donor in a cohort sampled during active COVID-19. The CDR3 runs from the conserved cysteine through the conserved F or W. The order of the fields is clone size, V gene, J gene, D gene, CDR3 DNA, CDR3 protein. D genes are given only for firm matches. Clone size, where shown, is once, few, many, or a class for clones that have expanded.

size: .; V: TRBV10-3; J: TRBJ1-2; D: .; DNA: TGTGCCATCAGTGAGCGGGGGGCGAACTATGGCTACACCTTC; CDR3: CAISERGANYGYTF
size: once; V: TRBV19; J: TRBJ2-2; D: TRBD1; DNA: TGTGCCAGTAGTATAAACAGGGGGACCGGGGAGCTGTTTTTT; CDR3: CASSINRGTGELFF
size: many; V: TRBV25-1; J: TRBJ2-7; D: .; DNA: TGTGCCAGCAGTGTAGGGCGGGACCGGTACGAGCAGTACTTC; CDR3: CASSVGRDRYEQYF
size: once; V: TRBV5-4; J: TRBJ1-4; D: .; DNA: TGTGCCAGCAGCTCACGACAGGTTCGAGAAAAACTGTTTTTT; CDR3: CASSSRQVREKLFF
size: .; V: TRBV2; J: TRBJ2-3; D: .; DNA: TGTGCCAGCTGGGCGGGTGGCTCAGATACGCAGTATTTT; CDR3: CASWAGGSDTQYF
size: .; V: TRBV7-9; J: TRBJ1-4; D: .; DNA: TGTGCCAGCAGCTTAGGATTTGCGGCAACTAATGAAAAACTGTTTTTT; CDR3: CASSLGFAATNEKLFF
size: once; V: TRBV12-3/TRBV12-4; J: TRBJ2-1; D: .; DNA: TGTGCCAGCACCTCCTCGGGCAATGAGCAGTTCTTC; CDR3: CASTSSGNEQFF
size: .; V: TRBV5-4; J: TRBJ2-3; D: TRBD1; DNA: TGTGCCAGCAGCTCTGGGACAGGCACAGATACGCAGTATTTT; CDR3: CASSSGTGTDTQYF
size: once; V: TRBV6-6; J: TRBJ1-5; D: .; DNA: TGTGCCAGCAGCCTCCCCGGGGGAGGCAATCAGCCCCAGCATTTT; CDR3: CASSLPGGGNQPQHF
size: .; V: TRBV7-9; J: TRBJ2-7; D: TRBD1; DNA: TGTGCCAGCAGCACAGAACAGGGGAGCCACGAGCAGTACTTC; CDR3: CASSTEQGSHEQYF
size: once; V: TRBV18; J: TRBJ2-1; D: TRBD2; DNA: TGTGCCAGCTCACCGAAGCGGACTAGCGACAATGAGCAGTTCTTC; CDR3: CASSPKRTSDNEQFF
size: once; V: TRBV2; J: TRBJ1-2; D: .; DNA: TGTGCCAGCAGGCAACAGGGCTATGGCTACACCTTC; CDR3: CASRQQGYGYTF
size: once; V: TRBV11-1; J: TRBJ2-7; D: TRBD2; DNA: TGTGCCAGCAGAACCGGGACTAGCGGGAGCTCCTACGAGCAGTACTTC; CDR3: CASRTGTSGSSYEQYF
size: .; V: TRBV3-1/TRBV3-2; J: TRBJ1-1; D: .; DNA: TGTGCCAGCAGCCAGTACACCATGAACACTGAAGCTTTCTTT; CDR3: CASSQYTMNTEAFF
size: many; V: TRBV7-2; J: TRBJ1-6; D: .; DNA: TGTGCCAGCAGCTTATCAGGGGCGGGTTCACCCCTCCACTTT; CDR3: CASSLSGAGSPLHF
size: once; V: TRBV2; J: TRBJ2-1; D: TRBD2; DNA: TGTGCCAGCAGTGAGGAGGTAGCGGGGGCGGCTATAACCAAAGAACAGTTCTTC; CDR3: CASSEEVAGAAITKEQFF
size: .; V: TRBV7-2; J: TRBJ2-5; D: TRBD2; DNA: TGTGCCAGCAGCTTAGGGCGGGGGGGCCGAGAGACCCAGTACTTC; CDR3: CASSLGRGGRETQYF
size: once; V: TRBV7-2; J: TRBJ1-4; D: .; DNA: TGTGCCAGCAGCTTAAGACAGGTTGGGGATGAAAAACTGTTTTTT; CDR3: CASSLRQVGDEKLFF
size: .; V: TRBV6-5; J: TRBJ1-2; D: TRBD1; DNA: TGTGCCAGCAGCTTACCGGGACAGGTGCGGAGCTACACCTTC; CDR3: CASSLPGQVRSYTF
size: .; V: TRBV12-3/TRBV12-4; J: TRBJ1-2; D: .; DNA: TGTGCCAGCAACCAAGCCAAAACCTATGGCTACACCTTC; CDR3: CASNQAKTYGYTF
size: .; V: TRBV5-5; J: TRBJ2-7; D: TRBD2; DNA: TGTGCCAGCAGCTTTCGAGCTAGCGGGAGGTCCGAGCAGTACTTC; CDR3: CASSFRASGRSEQYF
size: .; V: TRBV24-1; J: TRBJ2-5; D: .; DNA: TGTGCCACCAGTGACCCCCGGGAAGGGAGGAAGACCCAGTACTTC; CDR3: CATSDPREGRKTQYF
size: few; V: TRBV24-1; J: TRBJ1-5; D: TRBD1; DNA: TGTGCCACCAGTGACGCAGGGGGCCAGCCCCAGCATTTT; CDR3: CATSDAGGQPQHF
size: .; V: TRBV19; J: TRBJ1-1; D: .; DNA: TGTGCCAGTAGAACCCAGAGGGGAGGAAGGACTGAAGCTTTCTTT; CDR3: CASRTQRGGRTEAFF
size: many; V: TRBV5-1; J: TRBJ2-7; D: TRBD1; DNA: TGCGCCAGCAGCCGGACACAGGGGTACGAGCAGTACTTC; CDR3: CASSRTQGYEQYF
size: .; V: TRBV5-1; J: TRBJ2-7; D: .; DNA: TGCGCCAGCAGCTTGTCCTTCCGGGACTACGAGCAGTACTTC; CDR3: CASSLSFRDYEQYF
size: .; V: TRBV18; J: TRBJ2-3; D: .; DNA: TGTGCCAGCTCACCAGGTGGACAGCGCACAGATACGCAGTATTTT; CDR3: CASSPGGQRTDTQYF
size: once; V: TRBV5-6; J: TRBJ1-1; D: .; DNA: TGTGCCAGCAGCTTTATTGAGGGGAACACTGAAGCTTTCTTT; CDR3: CASSFIEGNTEAFF
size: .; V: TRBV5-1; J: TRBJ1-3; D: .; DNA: TGCGCCAGCAGCAAAGGGGCAGCGGGAAACACCATATATTTT; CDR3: CASSKGAAGNTIYF
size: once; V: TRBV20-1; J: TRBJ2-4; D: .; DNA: TGCAGTGCTAGTTCTAGCGCAGCCAAAAACATTCAGTACTTC; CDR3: CSASSSAAKNIQYF
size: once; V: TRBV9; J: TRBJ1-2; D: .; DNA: TGTGCCAGCAGCGGACAGGCTAACCCCAACTATGGCTACACCTTC; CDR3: CASSGQANPNYGYTF